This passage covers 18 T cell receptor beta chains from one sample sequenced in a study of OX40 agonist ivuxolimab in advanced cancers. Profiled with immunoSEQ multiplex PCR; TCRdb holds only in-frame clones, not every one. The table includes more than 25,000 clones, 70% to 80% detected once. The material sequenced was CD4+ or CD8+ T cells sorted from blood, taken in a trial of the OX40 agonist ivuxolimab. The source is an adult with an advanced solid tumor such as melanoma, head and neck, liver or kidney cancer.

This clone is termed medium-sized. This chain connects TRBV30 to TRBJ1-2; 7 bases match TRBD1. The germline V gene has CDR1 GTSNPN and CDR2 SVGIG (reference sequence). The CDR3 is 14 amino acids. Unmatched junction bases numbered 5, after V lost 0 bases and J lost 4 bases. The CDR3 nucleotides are TGTGCCTGGAGTGTACGAGGGGGCGGCTATGGCTACACCTTC. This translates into CAWSVRGGGYGYTF.

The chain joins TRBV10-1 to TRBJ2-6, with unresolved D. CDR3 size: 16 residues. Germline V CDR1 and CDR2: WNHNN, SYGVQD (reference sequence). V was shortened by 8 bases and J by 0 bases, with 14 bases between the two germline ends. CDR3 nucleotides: TGCGCCAGCCGCCCTTTATGGATCTCTGGGGCCAACGTCCTGACTTTC. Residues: CASRPLWISGANVLTF.

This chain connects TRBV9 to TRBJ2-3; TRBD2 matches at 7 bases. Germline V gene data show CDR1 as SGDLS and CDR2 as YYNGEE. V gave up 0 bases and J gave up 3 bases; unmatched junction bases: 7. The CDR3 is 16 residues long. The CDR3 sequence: CASSVGDGRFTDTQYF. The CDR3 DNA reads TGTGCCAGCAGCGTAGGGGACGGGAGGTTTACAGATACGCAGTATTTT. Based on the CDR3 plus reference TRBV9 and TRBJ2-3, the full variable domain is DSGVTQTPKHLITATGQRVTLRCSPRSGDLSVYWYQQSLDQGLQFLIQYYNGEERAKGNILERFSAQQFPDLHSELNLSSLELGDSALYFCASSVGDGRFTDTQYFGPGTRLTVL.

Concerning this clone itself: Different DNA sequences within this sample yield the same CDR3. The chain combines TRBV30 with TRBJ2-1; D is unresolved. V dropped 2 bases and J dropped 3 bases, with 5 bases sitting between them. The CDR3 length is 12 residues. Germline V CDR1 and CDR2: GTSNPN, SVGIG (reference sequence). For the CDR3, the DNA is TGTGCCTGGAGTTTGAGCTACAATGAGCAGTTCTTC. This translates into CAWSLSYNEQFF.

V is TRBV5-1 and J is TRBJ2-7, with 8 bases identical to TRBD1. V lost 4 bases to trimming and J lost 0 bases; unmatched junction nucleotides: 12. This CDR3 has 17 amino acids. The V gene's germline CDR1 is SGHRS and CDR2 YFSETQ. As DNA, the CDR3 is TGCGCCAGCAGCGCCGCCGGGACAGGCTACACCTCCTACGAGCAGTACTTC. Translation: CASSAAGTGYTSYEQYF.

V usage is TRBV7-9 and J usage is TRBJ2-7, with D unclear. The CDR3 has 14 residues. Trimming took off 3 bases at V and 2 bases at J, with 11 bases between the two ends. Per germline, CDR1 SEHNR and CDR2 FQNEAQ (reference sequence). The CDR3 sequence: CASSLETRTYEQYF. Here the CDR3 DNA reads TGTGCCAGCAGCTTGGAGACGCGGACCTACGAGCAGTACTTC.

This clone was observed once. CDR3 sequence reads: CASTPGMGLSEAFF. CDR3 nucleotides: TGTGCCAGCACCCCGGGCATGGGGCTGTCTGAAGCTTTCTTT. The chain links TRBV6-1 to TRBJ1-1; the D gene is possibly TRBD1 (5 bases). Per the germline V gene, CDR1 is MNHNS and CDR2 is SASEGT. The germline V and J ends were trimmed by 7 bases and 6 bases, with 18 bases remaining between them. The CDR3 contains 14 residues.

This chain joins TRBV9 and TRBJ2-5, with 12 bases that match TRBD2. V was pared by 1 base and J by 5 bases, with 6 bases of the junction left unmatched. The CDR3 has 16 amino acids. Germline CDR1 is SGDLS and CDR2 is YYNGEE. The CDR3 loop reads CASSVFLAGGPETQYF. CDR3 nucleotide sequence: TGTGCCAGCAGCGTATTCCTAGCGGGAGGGCCGGAGACCCAGTACTTC.

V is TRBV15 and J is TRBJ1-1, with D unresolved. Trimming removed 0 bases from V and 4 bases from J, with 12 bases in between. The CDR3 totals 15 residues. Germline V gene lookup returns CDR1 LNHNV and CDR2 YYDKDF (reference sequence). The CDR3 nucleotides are TGTGCCACCAGCAGAGATGGCACGCGGGGCACTGAAGCTTTCTTT. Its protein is CATSRDGTRGTEAFF. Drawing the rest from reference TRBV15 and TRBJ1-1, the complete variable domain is DAMVIQNPRYQVTQFGKPVTLSCSQTLNHNVMYWYQQKSSQAPKLLFHYYDKDFNNEADTPDNFQSRRPNTSFCFLDIRSPGLGDTAMYLCATSRDGTRGTEAFFGQGTRLTVV.

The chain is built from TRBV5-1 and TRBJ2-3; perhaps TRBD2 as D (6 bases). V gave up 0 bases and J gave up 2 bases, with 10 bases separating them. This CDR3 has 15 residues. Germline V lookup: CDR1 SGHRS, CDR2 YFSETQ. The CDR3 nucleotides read TGCGCCAGCAGCTTGGTTCGGGGGTCCACAGATACGCAGTATTTT. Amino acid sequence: CASSLVRGSTDTQYF.

The CDR3 is CASSQTRRTSAYNEQFF. For the CDR3, the DNA is TGCGCCAGCAGCCAAACCCGGAGGACTAGCGCATACAATGAGCAGTTCTTC. The chain is built from TRBV4-1 and TRBJ2-1; TRBD2 matches at 9 bases. Trimming removed 2 bases from V and 4 bases from J; junction bases left unmatched: 9. There are 17 residues in the CDR3. Germline assignment: CDR1 MGHRA and CDR2 YSYEKL.

The CDR3, as DNA: TGTGCCAGCAGGCGGACTCAGGGTATCTATGGCTACACCTTC. It specifies CASRRTQGIYGYTF. The rearrangement joins TRBV28 to TRBJ1-2, with D possibly matching TRBD1 (5 bases). The CDR3 runs to 14 residues. Trimming took off 6 bases at V and 4 bases at J, with 15 bases between the two ends. Looked up from germline, CDR1 is MDHEN and CDR2 is SYDVKM.

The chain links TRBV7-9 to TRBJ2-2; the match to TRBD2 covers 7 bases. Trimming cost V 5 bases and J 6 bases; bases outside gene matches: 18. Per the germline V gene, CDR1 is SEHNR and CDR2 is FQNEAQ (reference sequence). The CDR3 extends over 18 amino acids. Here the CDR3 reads CASSHRDYPYLSSGELFF. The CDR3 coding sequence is TGTGCCAGCAGCCACCGGGACTATCCATACCTTAGCTCCGGGGAGCTGTTTTTT.

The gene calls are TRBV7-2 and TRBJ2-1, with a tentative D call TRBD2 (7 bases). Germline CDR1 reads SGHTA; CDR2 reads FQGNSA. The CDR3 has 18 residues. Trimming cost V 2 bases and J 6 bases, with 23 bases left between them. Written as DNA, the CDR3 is TGTGCCAGCAGCTTATTCTATGGGGGGGGCCTTCCCAGCAATGAGCAGTTCTTC. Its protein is CASSLFYGGGLPSNEQFF.

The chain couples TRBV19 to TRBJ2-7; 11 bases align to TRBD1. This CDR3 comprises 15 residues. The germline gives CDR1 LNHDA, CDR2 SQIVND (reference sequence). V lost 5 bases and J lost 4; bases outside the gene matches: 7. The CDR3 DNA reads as TGTGCCAGTAGTTCACACGGGACAGGGGGTTACGAGCAGTACTTC. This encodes CASSSHGTGGYEQYF.

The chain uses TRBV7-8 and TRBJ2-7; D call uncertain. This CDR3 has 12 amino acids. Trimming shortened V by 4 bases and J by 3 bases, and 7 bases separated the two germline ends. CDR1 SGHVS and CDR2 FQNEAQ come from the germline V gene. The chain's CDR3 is CASSYVDYEQYF. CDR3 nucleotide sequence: TGTGCCAGCAGCTATGTCGACTACGAGCAGTACTTC.

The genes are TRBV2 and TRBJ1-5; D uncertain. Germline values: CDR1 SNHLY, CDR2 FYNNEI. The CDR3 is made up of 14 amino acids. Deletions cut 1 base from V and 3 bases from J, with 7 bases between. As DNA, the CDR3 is TGTGCCAGCAGTGAAGAAAGCATCAATCAGCCCCAGCATTTT. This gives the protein CASSEESINQPQHF.

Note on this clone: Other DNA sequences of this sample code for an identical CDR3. The CDR3 DNA reads TGTGCCAGCAGCTTAGGGGCAGGGGGGGCCTACGAGCAGTACTTC. It is translated as CASSLGAGGAYEQYF. This chain connects TRBV7-9 to TRBJ2-7; the D call may be TRBD1 or TRBD2 (7 bases each). The germline V gene has CDR1 SEHNR and CDR2 FQNEAQ (reference sequence). CDR3 length: 15 amino acids. V shed 1 base and J shed 2 bases, with 12 bases lying between them.